This TCR beta chain was documented in a study of T cells after yellow fever vaccination. The sample holds a few counts of this clonotype. One entry per CDR3 protein results from TCRdb running MiXCR on the 5' RACE reads. The sample shows approximately 150,000 distinct CDR3 sequences, approximately 6.2% of them seen only once. The germline V and J ends were trimmed by 2 bases and 6 bases, with 8 bases remaining between them. This CDR3 contains 13 residues. Germline loops: CDR1 KGHSH, CDR2 LQKENI. The sequenced sample was CD4+ T cells sorted from PBMCs, obtained on the day of the first yellow fever vaccination. This sequence originates from a man younger than 35 who received the YFV17D yellow fever vaccine. This chain connects TRBV18 to TRBJ1-5, with D tentatively TRBD1 (5 bases). The CDR3 sequence: CASSPMGGQPQHF. CDR3 sequence (DNA): TGTGCCAGCTCACCAATGGGGGGTCAGCCCCAGCATTTT.